The 20 T cell receptor beta chains below all came from one sample that was sequenced in a study of blood T cells in healthy people across ages. PCR was performed a second time for about 7 to 11 cycles using a sample-barcoded 5' primer and a J-beta primer mix. TCRdb ran MiXCR on the 5' RACE reads and lists one entry per CDR3 protein. Among about 650,000 distinct CDR3 sequences listed, 32% were seen once. Sequenced material: blood. Every receptor here comes from an elderly woman in good health.

About this clonotype: This may stem from a read error, because a much larger clone lies one nucleotide away. This chain links TRBV7-2 with TRBJ2-3; 9 bases match TRBD1. CDR1 and CDR2 (germline): SGHTA, FQGNSA. This CDR3 contains 15 residues. CDR3: CASSPSGQGGDPQYF. As DNA, the CDR3 is TGTGCCAGCAGCCCCTCGGGACAGGGTGGAGATCCGCAGTATTTT.

The count of this clonotype is one. This rearrangement joins TRBV29-1 to TRBJ2-7; D is unclear. The CDR3 runs 16 residues. CDR1 and CDR2 (germline): SQVTM, ANQGSEA. The germline V and J ends were trimmed by 1 base and 4 bases, with 20 bases remaining between them. For the CDR3, the DNA is TGCAGCGTTGAAGCCCCGGACGGCCCACGTCCGTACGAGCAGTACTTC. Encoded protein: CSVEAPDGPRPYEQYF.

This clonotype was recorded at least ten times. This chain joins TRBV15 and TRBJ2-3; D may be TRBD1 or TRBD2 (6 bases each). The V end was cut by 1 base, the J end by 1 base, with 9 bases between. This CDR3 contains 15 residues. Germline V gene sequence: CDR1 LNHNV, CDR2 YYDKDF (reference sequence). The CDR3 sequence is CATSRGRGRTDTQYF. The CDR3 nucleotides read TGTGCCACCAGCAGAGGACGGGGGCGCACAGATACGCAGTATTTT.

The chain is built from TRBV2 and TRBJ2-5, with D hard to call. The CDR3 extends over 13 amino acids. Trimming shortened V by 3 bases and J by 0 bases, and 5 bases separated the two germline ends. The germline gives CDR1 SNHLY, CDR2 FYNNEI. CDR3 nucleotide sequence: TGTGCCAGCAGTGACCAGGACCAAGAGACCCAGTACTTC. Translating gives CASSDQDQETQYF. Based on the CDR3 plus reference TRBV2 and TRBJ2-5, the full variable domain is EPEVTQTPSHQVTQMGQEVILRCVPISNHLYFYWYRQILGQKVEFLVSFYNNEISEKSEIFDDQFSVERPDGSNFTLKIRSTKLEDSAMYFCASSDQDQETQYFGPGTRLLVL.

Concerning this clonotype: Since a much larger clone is just one base distant, this may be a read error. This chain links TRBV12-3 or TRBV12-4 with TRBJ1-2; maybe TRBD1 (5 bases). The V end lost 5 bases, the J end lost 2 bases, and 15 bases lay between the germline ends. The CDR3 is made up of 15 amino acids. In DNA form, the CDR3 reads TGTGCCAGCAGTAGTTCCAGGACACCGAACTATGGCTACACCTTC. It codes for CASSSSRTPNYGYTF.

In this sample, this clonotype turned up many times. The chain uses TRBV27 and TRBJ1-2; no clear D. Trimming took off 7 bases at V and 0 bases at J, with 18 bases between the two ends. The CDR3 has 16 residues. The V gene's germline CDR1 is MNHEY and CDR2 SMNVEV (reference sequence). The CDR3 spells CASNPGRERANYGYTF. The CDR3, as DNA: TGTGCCAGCAACCCAGGCCGCGAGAGAGCTAACTATGGCTACACCTTC.

J is TRBJ2-3 and V is TRBV5-1; unclear D gene. The CDR3 loop spans 15 amino acids. Germline CDR1 and CDR2: SGHRS and YFSETQ. Trimming removed 0 bases from V and 1 base from J, with 9 bases in between. CDR3 DNA sequence: TGCGCCAGCAGCTTGGAGGTAGGAGGCACAGATACGCAGTATTTT. Translating gives CASSLEVGGTDTQYF. Full variable domain (missing parts from reference TRBV5-1 and TRBJ2-3): KAGVTQTPRYLIKTRGQQVTLSCSPISGHRSVSWYQQTPGQGLQFLFEYFSETQRNKGNFPGRFSGRQFSNSRSEMNVSTLELGDSALYLCASSLEVGGTDTQYFGPGTRLTVL.

The chain combines TRBV15 with TRBJ1-5; D may be TRBD1 (5 bases). The V end lost 1 base, the J end lost 1 base, and 14 bases lay between the germline ends. Germline V gene data show CDR1 as LNHNV and CDR2 as YYDKDF (reference sequence). The CDR3 runs 17 residues. CDR3 amino acids: CATSRAFPRGSNQPQHF. CDR3 sequence (DNA): TGTGCCACCAGCAGAGCCTTCCCACGGGGGAGCAATCAGCCCCAGCATTTT.

This clonotype has a count of ten or more. DNA for the CDR3: TGTGCCAGCAGACCAGGGGCTGGCTATGGCTACACCTTC. Translation: CASRPGAGYGYTF. The V and J genes are TRBV6-5 and TRBJ1-2, with TRBD1 as a possible D gene (6 bases). The V gene's germline CDR1 is MNHEY and CDR2 SVGAGI. The CDR3 totals 13 residues. The V gene lost 6 bases and the J gene lost 4 bases, with 12 bases spanning the gap.

V is TRBV5-1 and J is TRBJ2-3, with 10 bases aligning to TRBD2. V lost 9 bases to trimming and J lost 4 bases; unmatched junction nucleotides: 11. The germline V gene has CDR1 SGHRS and CDR2 YFSETQ. There are 15 residues in the CDR3. The CDR3 is CATQISAGGADTQYF. CDR3 DNA sequence: TGCGCCACCCAGATATCAGCGGGGGGGGCAGATACGCAGTATTTT.

The rearrangement uses TRBV7-2 and TRBJ2-7; possible D gene TRBD1, 6 bases. The J call may not be correct, given that the DNA end is closer to TRBJ2-5. The CDR3 spans 14 residues. In germline, CDR1 is SGHTA, CDR2 FQGNSA. CDR3 region: CASSRIYREETQYF. For the CDR3, the DNA is TGTGCCAGCAGCCGGATATACAGGGAAGAGACCCAGTACTTC.

The V gene is TRBV29-1, the J gene TRBJ1-4, with TRBD1 matching over 8 bases. Losses at the gene ends were 7 bases for V and 3 bases for J; bases not matched to a gene: 10. Germline-derived CDR1 and CDR2 are SQVTM and ANQGSEA. This CDR3 is built from 15 residues. The DNA for the CDR3 is TGCAGCGCTAGAGCTGGGACAGGCCCTAATGAAAAACTGTTTTTT. This codes for CSARAGTGPNEKLFF.

This clonotype was counted once. The chain has TRBV7-2 and TRBJ2-7; D may correspond to TRBD1 or TRBD2 (6 bases each). Germline V gene data show CDR1 as SGHTA and CDR2 as FQGNSA. Trimming stripped 8 bases from V and 3 bases from J, with 20 bases between. The CDR3 spans 15 residues. The CDR3 bases are TGTGCCAGCTCACCACCGGGGGCAATTGGCTACGAGCAGTACTTC. Translation gives CASSPPGAIGYEQYF. Using reference TRBV7-2 and TRBJ2-7 for the parts outside the CDR3, the full variable domain is GAGVSQSPSNKVTEKGKDVELRCDPISGHTALYWYRQSLGQGLEFLIYFQGNSAPDKSGLPSDRFSAERTGGSVSTLTIQRTQQEDSAVYLCASSPPGAIGYEQYFGPGTRLTVT.

This clonotype was counted at least ten times. The chain links TRBV6-1 to TRBJ2-5, with unresolved D. This CDR3 is 14 amino acids long. Per germline, CDR1 MNHNS and CDR2 SASEGT. The V end was cut by 1 base, the J end by 1 base, with 7 bases between. The CDR3: CASSEGQAQETQYF. DNA for the CDR3: TGTGCCAGCAGTGAAGGCCAGGCCCAAGAGACCCAGTACTTC.

This clonotype was detected many times. The gene calls are TRBV5-1 and TRBJ2-5; D is unresolved. Trimming cost V 7 bases and J 5 bases, with 9 bases left between them. The germline V gene has CDR1 SGHRS and CDR2 YFSETQ. This CDR3 has 11 residues. The CDR3 region has the DNA TGCGCCAGCTTTATCGGGGAGACCCAGTACTTC. Its protein is CASFIGETQYF.

The chain recombines TRBV9 with TRBJ2-1; perhaps D is TRBD1 or TRBD2 (6 bases each). The CDR3 spans 15 residues. Germline CDR1 and CDR2: SGDLS and YYNGEE. Trimming removed 0 bases from V and 7 bases from J, with 14 bases in between. In DNA form, the CDR3 reads TGTGCCAGCAGCGTAGCCAGGGGTAGCGGTAATGAGCAGTTCTTC. Protein sequence: CASSVARGSGNEQFF.

On this clonotype itself: A single base separates this from a much larger clone, so it may be a read error. This chain links TRBV6-1 with TRBJ2-7; 7 bases line up with TRBD1. Germline trimming cut 3 bases from V and 7 bases from J; bases unmatched to any gene: 12. Germline V gene sequence: CDR1 MNHNS, CDR2 SASEGT. The CDR3 is 15 amino acids. CDR3 sequence reads: CASSDQRGPSYEQYF. CDR3 in DNA: TGTGCCAGCAGTGATCAAAGGGGGCCCTCATATGAGCAGTACTTC.

The chain is built from TRBV5-1 and TRBJ2-7; TRBD1 agrees at 9 bases. This CDR3 has 14 amino acids. V was clipped by 1 base and J by 4 bases; unmatched bases: 3. The germline CDR1 and CDR2 sequences are SGHRS and YFSETQ. Here the CDR3 reads CASSLWGTGYEQYF. DNA for the CDR3: TGCGCCAGCAGCTTGTGGGGGACAGGGTACGAGCAGTACTTC.

Ten or more counts support this clonotype. The gene calls are TRBV18 and TRBJ2-6, with TRBD1 matching 10 bases. The germline V gene encodes CDR1 KGHSH and CDR2 LQKENI. This CDR3 region has 20 residues. V was clipped by 3 bases and J by 2 bases; unmatched bases: 13. The CDR3 nucleotides read TGTGCCAGCTCACCGACAGGGGGCGCGGCAATTCTCCCTGGGGCCAACGTCCTGACTTTC. Its translation: CASSPTGGAAILPGANVLTF.

This clonotype showed up many times. J is TRBJ1-2 and V is TRBV4-3; 9 nucleotides agree with TRBD1. CDR1 is LGHNA, CDR2 YSLEER, per germline. This CDR3 contains 16 residues. V trimming: 1 base; J trimming: 2 bases; junction bases outside the gene matches: 5. The CDR3 protein is CASSQGAGTGNYGYTF. Here the CDR3 DNA reads TGCGCCAGCAGCCAAGGCGCCGGGACAGGGAACTATGGCTACACCTTC.